The 22 T cell receptor beta chains below come from one sample, sequenced in a study of cytomegalovirus exposure and HLA in healthy donors. Assay: immunoSEQ multiplex PCR; the TCRdb copy retains only in-frame clones and omits some. The table records about 280,000 clones, 86% of them present only once. The sample comprised PBMCs. These receptors were taken from a woman aged 18-30 years in good health and CMV-seronegative.

The chain uses TRBV10-3 and TRBJ1-1, with a weak D call TRBD1 (6 bases). Germline-derived CDR1 and CDR2 are ENHRY and SYGVKD. V lost 5 bases and J lost 4, with 14 bases in between. The CDR3 is 14 residues long. Here the CDR3 reads CAISRQETFTEAFF. Here the CDR3 DNA reads TGTGCCATCAGTCGACAGGAGACCTTCACTGAAGCTTTCTTT.

The rearrangement uses TRBV7-2 and TRBJ2-7; D is perhaps TRBD2 (6 bases). Germline loops: CDR1 SGHTA, CDR2 FQGNSA. This CDR3 is built from 19 residues. V was cut by 2 bases and J by 3 bases, with 26 bases left in between. The CDR3 is CASSLLSSGGPWEGYEQYF. The CDR3 DNA reads as TGTGCCAGCAGCTTACTAAGTTCCGGAGGGCCCTGGGAAGGCTACGAGCAGTACTTC.

The rearrangement uses TRBV4-1 and TRBJ1-4, with D possibly TRBD1 on 5 matching bases. CDR1 and CDR2 (germline): MGHRA, YSYEKL. Deletions cut 3 bases from V and 5 bases from J, with 25 bases between. The CDR3 extends over 19 amino acids. DNA for the CDR3: TGCGCCAGCAGCCACCGAACCAGGCAGGGATTACTGAGCAATGAAAAACTGTTTTTT. Its protein is CASSHRTRQGLLSNEKLFF.

This clone was recorded a few times. The gene calls are TRBV14 and TRBJ1-4; D ambiguous. Trimming shortened V by 0 bases and J by 7 bases, and 6 bases separated the two germline ends. The CDR3 is 13 amino acids. Germline CDR1 and CDR2: SGHDN and FVKESK. The CDR3 loop is CASSQDYGEKLFF. For the CDR3, the DNA is TGTGCCAGCAGCCAAGATTACGGTGAAAAACTGTTTTTT.

The chain joins TRBV7-8 to TRBJ2-3; TRBD1 agrees at 8 bases. V shed 5 bases, J shed 1 base, and the junction held 5 bases outside the gene matches. Germline CDR1 and CDR2: SGHVS and FQNEAQ. This CDR3 contains 15 residues. DNA of the CDR3: TGTGCCAGCAGCCCTTGGGGACAGGGCACAGATACGCAGTATTTT. This codes for CASSPWGQGTDTQYF.

This chain connects TRBV6-1 to TRBJ2-1; D is possibly TRBD1 (6 bases). Trimming removed 6 bases from V and 8 bases from J, with 17 bases in between. Germline V CDR1 and CDR2: MNHNS, SASEGT. This CDR3 has 14 amino acids. The CDR3 DNA sequence: TGTGCCAGCAGGAAAGGGGGAAACAGGGATGAGCAGTTCTTC. Translated: CASRKGGNRDEQFF.

The chain carries TRBV5-1 and TRBJ2-5, with D possibly being TRBD2 (5 bases). Germline assignment: CDR1 SGHRS and CDR2 YFSETQ. Trimming removed 3 bases at V and 1 base at J, with 7 bases between. The CDR3 sequence is 13 residues long. CDR3 amino acids: CASSWTFQETQYF. The CDR3 DNA reads TGCGCCAGCAGCTGGACTTTCCAAGAGACCCAGTACTTC.

The V call is TRBV6-1, the J call TRBJ2-7; TRBD1 matches 12 bases. V lost 6 bases and J lost 3; bases outside the gene matches: 6. The CDR3 is 15 amino acids. The V gene's germline CDR1 is MNHNS and CDR2 SASEGT. The CDR3 loop reads CASSSGTGGVYEQYF. For the CDR3, the DNA is TGTGCCAGCAGCTCCGGGACAGGGGGCGTCTACGAGCAGTACTTC.

The V call is TRBV6-5, the J call TRBJ1-6; D might be TRBD1 (5 bases). Germline V gene sequence: CDR1 MNHEY, CDR2 SVGAGI. Trimming took off 2 bases at V and 11 bases at J, with 16 bases between the two ends. This CDR3 comprises 15 residues. CDR3 sequence: CASSYGGRVMTPLHF. The CDR3 nucleotides read TGTGCCAGCAGTTACGGTGGCAGGGTGATGACACCCCTCCACTTT.

This clone was seen once. The V gene is TRBV27, the J gene TRBJ2-7, with 7 positions matching TRBD1. Germline CDR1 is MNHEY and CDR2 is SMNVEV (reference sequence). Trimming took 2 bases from V and 2 from J; bases not matched to a gene: 6. The CDR3 totals 15 residues. The CDR3 here is CASSLKGQGAYEQYF. The DNA of the CDR3 is TGTGCCAGCAGTTTAAAAGGGCAGGGGGCCTACGAGCAGTACTTC.

This chain connects TRBV27 to TRBJ1-2, with 7 bases that match TRBD1. This CDR3 spans 14 amino acids. The germline V gene encodes CDR1 MNHEY and CDR2 SMNVEV (reference sequence). V lost 7 bases to trimming and J lost 5 bases; unmatched junction nucleotides: 10. In DNA form, the CDR3 reads TGTGCCAGCAAGACATCAGGGGGAAGGTATGGCTACACCTTC. It codes for CASKTSGGRYGYTF.

The V gene is TRBV9, the J gene TRBJ2-3; 8 nucleotides line up with TRBD2. The germline V gene has CDR1 SGDLS and CDR2 YYNGEE. V was pared by 0 bases and J by 3 bases, with 9 bases of the junction left unmatched. The CDR3 loop spans 17 amino acids. The CDR3 here is CASSVEASGGITDTQYF. The CDR3 coding sequence is TGTGCCAGCAGCGTAGAGGCCAGCGGGGGTATAACAGATACGCAGTATTTT.

A remark on this clone: Other DNA sequences of this sample code for an identical CDR3. V is TRBV4-3 and J is TRBJ2-7, with TRBD1 identical over 8 bases. J was trimmed by 3 bases and V by 4 bases; bases with no gene match: 2. The CDR3 spans 13 residues. Germline CDR1 is LGHNA and CDR2 is YSLEER. CDR3 nucleotides: TGCGCCAGCAGCCGCGACAGGGGCTACGAGCAGTACTTC. Its protein is CASSRDRGYEQYF.

The rearrangement uses TRBV5-1 and TRBJ2-3; 8 bases map to TRBD2. CDR1 and CDR2 (germline): SGHRS, YFSETQ. CDR3 length: 15 amino acids. V lost 3 bases and J lost 3; bases outside the gene matches: 6. CDR3 nucleotides: TGCGCCAGCAGCTCGACTTTAGCGGGGACAGATACGCAGTATTTT. Residues: CASSSTLAGTDTQYF.

The chain has TRBV7-3 and TRBJ1-6, with D possibly being TRBD1 (6 bases). Trimming cost V 5 bases and J 10 bases, with 12 bases left between them. Germline lookup yields CDR1 SGHTA and CDR2 FQGTGA. This CDR3 spans 13 amino acids. The CDR3 DNA sequence: TGTGCCAGCAGCACAGGGTTGGGATCACCCCTCCACTTT. It yields the protein CASSTGLGSPLHF.

This rearrangement joins TRBV28 to TRBJ2-3; 9 bases are shared with TRBD2. The CDR3 is 18 residues long. J gave up 4 bases and V 1 base, and 12 bases lay outside the gene matches. Germline V CDR1 and CDR2: MDHEN, SYDVKM. CDR3 sequence: CASSLSVRAGGPSDTQYF. The CDR3, as DNA: TGTGCCAGCAGTTTATCTGTCCGGGCGGGGGGGCCATCAGATACGCAGTATTTT.

V and J are TRBV30 and TRBJ1-2, with D hard to call. Germline assignment: CDR1 GTSNPN and CDR2 SVGIG (reference sequence). The V end lost 3 bases, the J end lost 8 bases, and 13 bases lay between the germline ends. The CDR3 totals 12 residues. The CDR3: CAWRSGRNGYTF. CDR3 DNA sequence: TGTGCCTGGAGGTCGGGGAGAAACGGCTACACCTTC.

The rearrangement links TRBV2 to TRBJ1-2; 7 positions match TRBD1. The CDR3 sequence is 14 residues long. The germline V gene has CDR1 SNHLY and CDR2 FYNNEI. V dropped 10 bases and J dropped 6; count of bases not matched to a gene: 14. The DNA of the CDR3 is TGTGCCACCGTACTTGACAGGGCCTCTAATGGCTACACCTTC. Encoded protein: CATVLDRASNGYTF.

The genes are TRBV10-3 and TRBJ1-5; D might be TRBD1 (5 bases). The V gene's germline CDR1 is ENHRY and CDR2 SYGVKD. This CDR3 contains 16 residues. Trimming removed 0 bases from V and 2 bases from J, with 11 bases in between. The DNA for the CDR3 is TGTGCCATCAGTGAGTCGTGGGGGGTGGGCAATCAGCCCCAGCATTTT. Protein product: CAISESWGVGNQPQHF.

This chain joins TRBV30 and TRBJ2-1; D perhaps matches TRBD1 (6 bases). V lost 1 base, J lost 6 bases, and 7 bases lay in between. The CDR3 consists of 12 residues. Germline CDR1 reads GTSNPN; CDR2 reads SVGIG (reference sequence). The CDR3 coding sequence is TGTGCCTGGAGTGCACAGGGCAATGAGCAGTTCTTC. Protein product: CAWSAQGNEQFF. Using reference TRBV30 and TRBJ2-1 for the parts outside the CDR3, the full variable domain is SQTIHQWPATLVQPVGSPLSLECTVEGTSNPNLYWYRQAAGRGLQLLFYSVGIGQISSEVPQNLSASRPQDRQFILSSKKLLLSDSGFYLCAWSAQGNEQFFGPGTRLTVL.

This clone has only one observation. This chain connects TRBV28 to TRBJ2-7, with TRBD2 matching over 8 bases. CDR1 and CDR2 from the germline V gene are MDHEN and SYDVKM. Trimming at V came to 6 bases and at J to 5 bases, leaving 12 bases not matched to a gene. The CDR3 loop spans 15 amino acids. The CDR3 region is CASSQFYRGGNEQYF. CDR3 in DNA: TGTGCCAGCAGCCAATTTTACCGGGGGGGGAACGAGCAGTACTTC.

This rearrangement joins TRBV2 to TRBJ2-3, with D possibly TRBD2 on 5 matching bases. The CDR3 covers 16 residues. CDR1 and CDR2 from the germline V gene are SNHLY and FYNNEI. V lost 7 bases and J lost 0, with 17 bases in between. This chain's CDR3 is CASKTFGAASTDTQYF. CDR3 nucleotide sequence: TGTGCCAGCAAGACGTTTGGAGCGGCCAGCACAGATACGCAGTATTTT.